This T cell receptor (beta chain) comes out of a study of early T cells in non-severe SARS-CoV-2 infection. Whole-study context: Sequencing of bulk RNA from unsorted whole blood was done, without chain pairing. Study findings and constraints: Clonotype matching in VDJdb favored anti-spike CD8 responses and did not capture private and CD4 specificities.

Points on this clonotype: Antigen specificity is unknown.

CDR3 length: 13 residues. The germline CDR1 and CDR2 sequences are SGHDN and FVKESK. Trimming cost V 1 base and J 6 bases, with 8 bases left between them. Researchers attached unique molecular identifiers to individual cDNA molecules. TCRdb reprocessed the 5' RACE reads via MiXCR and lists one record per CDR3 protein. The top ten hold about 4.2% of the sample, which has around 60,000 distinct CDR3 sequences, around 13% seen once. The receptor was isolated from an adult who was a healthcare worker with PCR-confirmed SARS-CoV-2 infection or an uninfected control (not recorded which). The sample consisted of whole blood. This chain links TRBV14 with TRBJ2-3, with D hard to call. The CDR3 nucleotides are TGTGCCAGCAGCCAAGTATTGGCGGATACGCAGTATTTT. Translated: CASSQVLADTQYF.